This record concerns one T cell receptor (beta chain) sequence. Only in-frame clones appear in the TCRdb table, and some are missing; sequencing was by immunoSEQ multiplex PCR. The sample yields around 95,000 clones, 85% to 90% seen once. Germline loops: CDR1 KGHSH, CDR2 LQKENI. This CDR3 has 16 amino acids. With V trimmed by 4 bases and J by 2 bases, 7 bases remained unmatched. This record comes from a study of blood T cell repertoires in COVID-19. Study details: PBMCs, B-cell-depleted T cells, or T cells were the source of the cDNA or gDNA that made up the material.

The chain joins TRBV18 to TRBJ1-2, with 10 bases that match TRBD1. The sample comprised peripheral blood. This receptor was taken from a human donor in a cohort sampled during active COVID-19. The CDR3 loop is CASSQLGQGMNYGYTF. Written as DNA, the CDR3 is TGTGCCAGCTCACAACTGGGACAGGGGATGAACTATGGCTACACCTTC. Variable domain in full (rest from reference TRBV18 and TRBJ1-2): NAGVMQNPRHLVRRRGQEARLRCSPMKGHSHVYWYRQLPEEGLKFMVYLQKENIIDESGMPKERFSAEFPKEGPSILRIQQVVRGDSAAYFCASSQLGQGMNYGYTFGSGTRLTVV.